The T cell receptor (beta chain) under discussion was sequenced for a study of regulatory T cells in long-lasting Graves disease. Study-level results: Persistent-disease Graves' patients showed less TCR diversity than new cases. Whereas about a thousand public clonotypes were shared by new patients, persistent patients shared more, at about 2,500.

iRepertoire HTBI primers and Arm-PCR of CDR3 regions built TCR beta libraries. TCRdb called the multiplex PCR reads again in MiXCR, with one record for every CDR3 protein. The table lists about half a million distinct CDR3 sequences, approximately 22% of them singletons. Time point reported: persistent/refractory GD, antithyroid drugs over 5 years with positive TRAb. The TCR library was made from RNA extracted from PBMCs. Investigators report Graves' disease was diagnosed under American Thyroid Association guidelines. This clonotype was seen ten or more times. Its antigen remains unknown. CDR3 length: 13 residues. Looked up from germline, CDR1 is MDHEN and CDR2 is SYDVKM. V was trimmed by 2 bases and J by 4 bases, leaving 9 bases between them.

The sequence derives from a female donor with Graves disease. V usage is TRBV28 and J usage is TRBJ2-7, with no clear D. Sequenced here: peripheral blood mononuclear cells (PBMCs), sampled when the disease was refractory, from a patient treated with antithyroid drugs. CDR3 region: CASSLGKRYEQYF. The CDR3 DNA reads TGTGCCAGCAGTTTAGGGAAGAGGTACGAGCAGTACTTC.